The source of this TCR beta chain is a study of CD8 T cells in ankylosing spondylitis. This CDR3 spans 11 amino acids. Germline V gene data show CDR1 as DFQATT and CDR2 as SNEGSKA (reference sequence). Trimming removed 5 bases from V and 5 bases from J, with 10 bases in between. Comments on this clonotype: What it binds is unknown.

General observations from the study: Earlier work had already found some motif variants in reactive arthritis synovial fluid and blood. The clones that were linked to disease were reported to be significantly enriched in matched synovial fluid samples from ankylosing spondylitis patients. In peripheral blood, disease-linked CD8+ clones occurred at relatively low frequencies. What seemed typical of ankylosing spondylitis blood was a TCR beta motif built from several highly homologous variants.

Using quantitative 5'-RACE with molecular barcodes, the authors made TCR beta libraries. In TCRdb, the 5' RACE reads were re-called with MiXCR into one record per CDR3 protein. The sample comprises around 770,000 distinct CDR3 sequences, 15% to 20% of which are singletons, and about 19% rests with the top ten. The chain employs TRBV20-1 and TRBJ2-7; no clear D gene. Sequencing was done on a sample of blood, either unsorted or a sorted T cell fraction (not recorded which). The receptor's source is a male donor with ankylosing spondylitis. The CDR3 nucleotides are TGCAGTGCTCCACGGGCCCACGAGCAGTACTTC. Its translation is CSAPRAHEQYF.